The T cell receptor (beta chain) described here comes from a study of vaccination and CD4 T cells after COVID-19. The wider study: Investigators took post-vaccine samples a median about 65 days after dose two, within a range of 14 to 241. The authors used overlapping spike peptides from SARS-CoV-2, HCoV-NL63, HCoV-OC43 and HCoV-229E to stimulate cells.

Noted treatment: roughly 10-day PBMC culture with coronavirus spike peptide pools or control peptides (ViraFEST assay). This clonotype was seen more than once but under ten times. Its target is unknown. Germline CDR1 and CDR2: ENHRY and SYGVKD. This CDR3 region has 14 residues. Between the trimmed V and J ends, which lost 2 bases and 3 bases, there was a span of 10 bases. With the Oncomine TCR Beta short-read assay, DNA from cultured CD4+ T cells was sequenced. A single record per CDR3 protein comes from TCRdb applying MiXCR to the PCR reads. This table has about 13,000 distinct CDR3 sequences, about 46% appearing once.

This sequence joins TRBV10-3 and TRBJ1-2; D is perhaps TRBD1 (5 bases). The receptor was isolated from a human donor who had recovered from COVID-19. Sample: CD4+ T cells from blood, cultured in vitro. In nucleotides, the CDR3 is TGTGCCATCAGTGAGAGTGGGGGGTACTATGGCTACACCTTC. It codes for CAISESGGYYGYTF.